This T cell receptor beta chain was observed in a study of blood T cell repertoires in COVID-19. Study-level information: COVID-19 samples from acute and convalescent phases originated in the United States, Italy and Spain. T cells, B-cell-depleted T cells, or PBMCs supplied cDNA or gDNA.

The CDR3 is 15 residues long. Between the trimmed V and J ends, which lost 6 bases and 3 bases, there was a span of 17 bases. CDR1 and CDR2 (germline): KGHSH, LQKENI. In the original workflow: Estimation of nucleated cell counts was performed using reference gene primer amplification. This table comes from immunoSEQ multiplex PCR, and its TCRdb copy is limited to in-frame clones, with some not included. V and J calls and clone size are given by that table; D and trimming were obtained from the DNA. The table has around 300,000 clones, around nine tenths seen once; the top ten hold roughly 4%. The source material was peripheral blood. This chain uses TRBV18 with TRBJ1-1; a weak D match, TRBD1 (5 bases). The clonotype originates from a woman aged 45 to 65 with active or convalescent COVID-19. CDR3 residues: CASSLLQGRYTEAFF. DNA for the CDR3: TGTGCCAGCTCCCTGCTCCAGGGTCGCTACACTGAAGCTTTCTTT.